This TCR beta chain is from a study of cytomegalovirus exposure and HLA in healthy donors (dated by TCRdb to 2015 to 2018). Study-wide context: An earlier analysis of several hundred of the donors reported about 280 Gb of sequence data and roughly 120 million unique TCR beta sequences obtained from roughly 170 million T cells. About 300 gigabases of sequencing data and around 80 million unique TCR sequences made up an early release that covered 500 to 650 HLA-typed donors. Roughly five DR-DQ haplotypes were handled as single units for association and clustering, since linkage in the cohort was strong. The aim of the study was to test whether cataloging public T cell receptors could identify signatures of past pathogen exposure. In the later analysis, no new phenotypic data were used to find candidate immune exposures; instead, reliance was placed on TCR beta sequences and their occurrence across donors. To predict cytomegalovirus infection status, the study combined high-throughput TCR immunosequencing, statistical association of individual TCRs with disease status, and machine learning. Genome-wide SNP genotypes for about three fifths of the roughly 700 donors were used in a later genetic analysis, which treated that subset as a discovery cohort. An earlier analysis of fewer than 700 of the donors applied high-throughput TCR beta sequencing to assess whether each TCR beta V gene segment acted as functional or pseudogenic. The number of donors typed differed by locus, with roughly 620-630 for A, B, C, DRB1 and DQB1, roughly 550 for DQA1, 600 to 610 for DPA1, and 450 to 480 for DPB1. Across 398 genotyped donors of the cohort, an average of approximately 240,000 unique TCR beta nucleotide sequences per donor were sequenced, and around 20% of those sequences were non-productive. Donor age, sex, ethnicity and CMV serostatus were collected together with the repertoire data. Besides the first cohort of roughly 660 subjects, a separate validation cohort made up of 90 to 150 different subjects was used. Of the 300 to 500 genotyped donors, less than 90% were placed in the genetic ancestry cluster associated with self-reported Caucasian donors. A later analysis re-examined previously published TCR beta repertoires from about 700 donors and added high-resolution HLA genotyping to investigate patterns of TCR occurrence. Every repertoire in the discovery cohort had been generated on one and the same sequencing platform. The study used immunosequencing to profile the T cell repertoires of several hundred subjects and linked those repertoires to cytomegalovirus serostatus. Class I and class II HLA loci were covered by the typing at four-digit resolution. Overall study outcomes, separate from this receptor: Some IMGT-functional V segments, including TRBV6-2 and TRBV6-3, could not be distinguished by the 87-base-pair reads and were therefore excluded. At a false discovery rate of 0.05, a later analysis linked 16,951 TCR beta sequences to specific HLA alleles. In a later analysis, TCR association rates were found to vary across HLA loci, with the most associated TCRs seen for DRB1 alleles and the fewest for HLA-C alleles. A group of highly shared sequence variants was considered likely to be a technical artifact of the sequencing pipeline. In a later analysis, HLA-associated TCR beta chains showed more clonal expansion and lower generation probabilities than non-associated chains that were equally common. Only TCR beta chains were sequenced in this cohort, and the absence of alpha or paired-chain data limited detectable features. When HLA alleles, especially DR and DQ, strongly co-occurred, TCR associations were difficult to assign to individual alleles. According to a later analysis, most CMV-associated TCR beta chains appeared to be HLA-restricted, and the HLA associations seemed to be driven largely by CMV exposure. Several of the top co-occurrence clusters appeared to be linked to parvovirus B19, influenza, CMV and Epstein-Barr virus, according to a later analysis. The authors suggested that the approach could potentially be extended to other disease states and immunological phenotypes. The classifier was reported to diagnose cytomegalovirus status with high specificity and sensitivity in both the original cohort and the validation cohort. A further reported finding was that TCR beta sequences accurately predicted the HLA-A and HLA-B alleles for most subjects in the first cohort. In a later genetic analysis, fewer N-insertions in productive TCRs were reported among donors in an Asian-associated ancestry cluster than the roughly 670-donor mean. Most TCR sequences were seen in very few donors, while some public TCRs were found in many individuals. Because counts were too low, roughly 16 rarely observed V segments, including chromosome 9 orphons, were left out of the earlier analysis of about 500 of the donors. Linkage disequilibrium might explain the correlated functional status among segregating V segments, but an unknown experimental factor could not be ruled out. In an earlier analysis of some 640 of the donors, most TCR beta V segments were observed in productive rearrangements about 90% or about 30% of the time, broadly matching IMGT annotations. An association between a missense DCLRE1C variant and V-gene and J-gene trimming of TCR beta chains was found in a later genetic analysis and replicated in an independent cohort. In vitro tests confirmed that three of the cytomegalovirus-associated TCR beta chains recognize cytomegalovirus antigens. Presence/absence analyses assumed roughly uniform sequencing depth across donors, an assumption that may not hold. Immune exposure information for the cohort was limited to CMV serostatus. Because HLA typing was unavailable for some donors at each locus, only the typed subset was used in association tests. The study gave a list of roughly 150 TCR beta chains associated with cytomegalovirus.

Including the terminal cysteine and phenylalanine, the CDR3 comprises 15 residues. Only the CDR3 DNA stays, 45 bases, in frame from base 1. Per the germline V gene, SGHTS is the CDR1 and YDEGEE is the CDR2. Trimming takes 0 bases from V and 0 bases from J, and the germline ends sit 7 bases apart. Receptors were amplified or captured by the immunoSEQ multiplex PCR assay. For the multiplex PCR, a mixture combining 60 forward primers for TCR Vbeta segments and 13 reverse primers for TCR Jbeta segments was used. The CDR3 region of rearranged TCR beta genes was amplified from genomic DNA with a multiplex PCR assay. The amplified TCR beta libraries were sequenced on the Illumina HiSeq System as 87-base-pair reads. In the original analysis: Across the roughly 600 repertoires, a later analysis counted roughly 77 million unique TCR beta chains, approximately 10 million of which were shared by at least two donors. Raw reads were error-corrected and collapsed into unique sequences with a nearest-neighbor algorithm that merged closely related sequences to remove PCR and sequencing errors. To assign V, D and J gene segments, CDR3 sequences were aligned to IMGT reference sequences. For a sequence to be retained, a match of at least six nucleotides to both a V gene segment and a J gene segment was required. A rearrangement counted as productive if the CDR3 had no stop codons and remained in frame with V and J, and every other rearrangement counted as non-productive. Following IMGT convention, CDR3 was defined as the stretch from the second conserved V-encoded cysteine up to the conserved J-encoded phenylalanine. In an earlier analysis of some 550 of the donors, sequences lacking an unambiguous match to a single V gene segment were excluded. An earlier analysis of just under 600 of the donors called V segments functional above 56.7% productive rearrangements and segregating when the between-donor standard deviation exceeded 5%. A statistical classification framework was built to diagnose cytomegalovirus status from the catalog of TCR beta chain sequences. V and J gene assignment, in a later analysis, came from comparing TCR nucleotide sequences with IMGT/GENE-DB human TR gene sequences. In a later analysis, CDR3 sequences and most-parsimonious VDJ recombination scenarios were assigned using the TCRdist pipeline. In a later analysis, each TCR beta chain was defined by its CDR3 amino acid sequence together with its V-gene family, and reads lacking a unique V-gene family were excluded. As a way to deal with suspected cross-contamination and a sequencing artifact, a later analysis dropped roughly 620 nucleotide sequences that were highly shared and had low generation probability. In a later analysis, a clonal expansion index for each public chain was calculated from normalized within-repertoire ranks of inferred template counts. A later analysis computed generation probabilities with a VDJ recombination model fitted to out-of-frame rearrangements, and checked the results against IGoR. In a later analysis, TCR-TCR, TCR-HLA and TCR-CMV co-occurrence was scored with hypergeometric tests, and a repertoire-size bias correction was applied to TCR pairs. A later analysis estimated false discovery rates by permuting HLA or CMV assignments 20 times. In a later analysis, co-occurring TCRs were grouped using DBSCAN, with TCRdist sequence similarity added in when clustering inside HLA-allele-positive subsets. For co-occurrence clustering, repertoires with fewer than 30,000 or more than 120,000 public chains were excluded, along with about five repertoires with anomalous nucleotide sharing. TCRdb took this table from immuneACCESS and kept in-frame rearrangements with V and J called. Such tables lack part of the clones; where checked against another copy, unresolved V genes explain under half of the gap, and the rest is unexplained. V, J and clone size are those of that table, while D and trimming were read from the DNA. For this sample the table gives approximately 150,000 clones, of which 75% were detected only once. 2% to 3% of the sample lies in the top ten.

The cohort was made up of hundreds of healthy bone marrow donors. All cohort members were sampled while nominally healthy, although unrecorded immune exposures were likely present. The donor tested CMV seronegative and was one of the 352 seronegative cohort members. Every donor gave a peripheral blood sample, and the peripheral blood mononuclear cells from that sample were used for TCR beta sequencing. The Qiagen DNeasy Blood Extraction Kit was used to extract genomic DNA from the blood cell samples. Comment on this clone: What this receptor recognizes is not known. Nothing much larger sits one base from this clone, and base qualities are not available.

The receptor comes from a female donor in good health and CMV-seronegative. What was sequenced was PBMCs. Rearrangement joined TRBV5-8 to TRBJ2-4; TRBD1 might be the D gene, on 5 matching bases. The CDR3 in this case is CASSLGTQAKNIQYF. In nucleotide form, the sequence is TGTGCCAGCAGCTTGGGGACACAAGCCAAAAACATTCAGTACTTC.